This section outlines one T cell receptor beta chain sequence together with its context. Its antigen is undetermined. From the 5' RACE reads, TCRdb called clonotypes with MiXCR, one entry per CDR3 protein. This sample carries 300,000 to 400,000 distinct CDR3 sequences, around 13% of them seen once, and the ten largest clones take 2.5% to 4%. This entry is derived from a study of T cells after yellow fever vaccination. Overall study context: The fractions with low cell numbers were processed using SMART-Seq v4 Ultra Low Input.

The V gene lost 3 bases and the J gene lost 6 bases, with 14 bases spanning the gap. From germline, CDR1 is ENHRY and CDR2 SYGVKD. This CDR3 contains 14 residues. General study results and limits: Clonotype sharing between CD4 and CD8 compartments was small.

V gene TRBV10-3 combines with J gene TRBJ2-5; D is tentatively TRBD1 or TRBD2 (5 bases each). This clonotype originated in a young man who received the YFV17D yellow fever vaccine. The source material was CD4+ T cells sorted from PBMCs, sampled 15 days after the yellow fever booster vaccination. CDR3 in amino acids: CAISESWGSQTQYF. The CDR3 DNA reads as TGTGCCATCAGTGAATCTTGGGGGTCCCAGACCCAGTACTTC.